The clone carrying this TCR beta chain was seen a handful of times. This specimen belongs to a study of blood T cell repertoires in COVID-19. Measured with immunoSEQ multiplex PCR; TCRdb has only the in-frame clones, and not every one. Among approximately 120,000 clones listed, 80% to 85% were seen once. Germline lookup yields CDR1 SNHLY and CDR2 FYNNEI. The CDR3 length is 15 residues. The trim removed 1 base at V and 8 bases at J, leaving 5 bases unmatched. Sequenced sample: peripheral blood. V and J are TRBV2 and TRBJ2-1; 10 positions agree with TRBD2. This receptor was taken from a woman in her 50s with acute or convalescent COVID-19. In nucleotides, the CDR3 is TGTGCCAGCAGTGAAGGGACTAGCGGTTTCGATGAGCAGTTCTTC. It is translated as CASSEGTSGFDEQFF. Combining the CDR3 with reference TRBV2 and TRBJ2-1 gives the whole variable domain EPEVTQTPSHQVTQMGQEVILRCVPISNHLYFYWYRQILGQKVEFLVSFYNNEISEKSEIFDDQFSVERPDGSNFTLKIRSTKLEDSAMYFCASSEGTSGFDEQFFGPGTRLTVL.